Listed below are T cell receptor beta chains from one sample, sequenced in a study of EBV T-cell therapy then PD-1 blockade in nasopharyngeal carcinoma. Assay used: immunoSEQ multiplex PCR; TCRdb lists only in-frame clones, some missing. This table has 20,000 to 25,000 clones, 70% to 85% appearing once. These receptors lack a known antigen. The starting material was CD8+ T cells from blood, obtained at day -245 from a patient whose treatment included autologous EBV-specific T cells and nivolumab. The origin of the receptors is a man aged 40-55 years with nasopharyngeal carcinoma. CDR3s include the opening cysteine and the closing phenylalanine or tryptophan. The D gene is left open where the match is weak. Expanded clones get a size class; other rows say once, few or many, or leave the size out.

d_call	v_call	clone_size	j_call	cdr3_nt	cdr3_aa
TRBD1	TRBV9	-	TRBJ1-4	TGTGCCAGCAGCCCCTCAGGGACAGCCCGTGCAAAACTGTTTTTT	CASSPSGTARAKLFF
TRBD1	TRBV10-3	-	TRBJ2-7	TGTGCCACCAGGACAGGTTACGAGCAGTACTTC	CATRTGYEQYF
TRBD1	TRBV6-5	few	TRBJ1-4	TGTGCCAGCAGTTTCGGGACAGGGAGTAATGAAAAACTGTTTTTT	CASSFGTGSNEKLFF
TRBD2	TRBV9	-	TRBJ2-5	TGTGCCAGCAGCGTAGACGGCGGGGGCCAAGAGACCCAGTACTTC	CASSVDGGGQETQYF
TRBD1	TRBV28	-	TRBJ1-1	TGTGCCAGCAGTCCGGGACAGGGGTTCGCTGAAGCTTTCTTT	CASSPGQGFAEAFF
-	TRBV7-9	-	TRBJ2-5	TGTGCCAGCAGCTTAGGAGGGACCCAAGAGACCCAGTACTTC	CASSLGGTQETQYF
TRBD1	TRBV24-1	-	TRBJ1-2	TGTGCCACCAGTGATACCGGACAGGGGGCCGACTATGGCTACACCTTC	CATSDTGQGADYGYTF
-	TRBV6-6	-	TRBJ2-2	TGTGCCAGCAGTTTTGGGCGCACCGGGGAGCTGTTTTTT	CASSFGRTGELFF
-	TRBV9	-	TRBJ1-3	TGTGCCAGCAGCCTAGGACAGCACCGAAACACCATATATTTT	CASSLGQHRNTIYF
-	TRBV9	-	TRBJ1-2	TGTGCCAGCAGCGTAGGTTTTCGAGGACACCCTGCTGACTATGGCTACACCTTC	CASSVGFRGHPADYGYTF
TRBD2	TRBV2	few	TRBJ2-1	TGTGCCAGCAAAAGACTAGCATTTGAGCAGTTCTTC	CASKRLAFEQFF
-	TRBV7-3	-	TRBJ1-2	TGTGCCAGCAGCTTAACCATCACCTATGGCTACACCTTC	CASSLTITYGYTF
-	TRBV6-2/TRBV6-3	-	TRBJ2-5	TGTGCCAGCAGTTACCCAGAAGAGACCCAGTACTTC	CASSYPEETQYF
-	TRBV7-8	-	TRBJ2-1	TGTGCCAGCAGCCCCGTGCGGCATGAGCAGTTCTTC	CASSPVRHEQFF
-	TRBV27	-	TRBJ1-1	TGTGCCAGCAGTCTTCGGACCGCCCGGGGCACTGAAGCTTTCTTT	CASSLRTARGTEAFF
-	TRBV28	many	TRBJ2-1	TGTGCCAGCAGTTTTCCGACTGAGCAGTTCTTC	CASSFPTEQFF
TRBD2	TRBV7-2	-	TRBJ2-7	TGTGCCAGCAGCGCGATTAGCGGGGGTAACTTTGAGCAGTACTTC	CASSAISGGNFEQYF
-	TRBV6-2/TRBV6-3	-	TRBJ1-5	TGTGCCAGCAGTTACCGGGGGCCCAATCAGCCCCAGCATTTT	CASSYRGPNQPQHF
-	TRBV10-3	medium-sized	TRBJ1-6	TGTGCCATCACCACGGAACATCCTAATTCACCCCTCCACTTT	CAITTEHPNSPLHF
-	TRBV3-1/TRBV3-2	-	TRBJ2-7	TGTGCCAGCAGCCGCGACCCACTGAGCTCCTACGAGCAGTACTTC	CASSRDPLSSYEQYF
TRBD2	TRBV7-9	-	TRBJ2-7	TGTGCCAGCAGCTTAGACACTAGCGGGGGGTCCGCCTACGAGCAGTACTTC	CASSLDTSGGSAYEQYF
-	TRBV27	many	TRBJ2-7	TGTGCCAGCAGTTCGGGAACTCCCTACGAGCAGTACTTC	CASSSGTPYEQYF
TRBD1	TRBV4-3	-	TRBJ1-5	TGCGCCAGCAGCCAAGGAGGACCGGGACAGGGGAGCCAGCCCCAGCATTTT	CASSQGGPGQGSQPQHF
-	TRBV19	few	TRBJ1-5	TGTGCCAGTAGCCCACCCTTGTGGCGCGGTCAGCCCCAGCATTTT	CASSPPLWRGQPQHF
-	TRBV4-3	few	TRBJ1-3	TGCGCCAGCAGCCAAGATCTTTTGGCAGGGCTTTTCTCTGGAAACACCATATATTTT	CASSQDLLAGLFSGNTIYF
-	TRBV19	-	TRBJ2-2	TGTGCCAGTAGTCCGGACAGCCTTGAATACAGGAACACCGGGGAGCTGTTTTTT	CASSPDSLEYRNTGELFF
-	TRBV2	few	TRBJ1-1	TGTGCCAGCATATCTGGCACGAACACTGAAGCTTTCTTT	CASISGTNTEAFF